This T cell receptor (beta chain) comes out of a study of regulatory T cells in long-lasting Graves disease (dated by TCRdb to the early 2020s). For the wider study: Newly diagnosed Graves' disease patients had taken antithyroid drugs for less than 3 months. A total of roughly 33 samples were covered by TCR sequencing, comprising approximately 13 persistent and roughly 20 newly diagnosed Graves' disease patients. The study took place in China and was registered as a clinical trial. Persistent Graves' disease patients were compared with newly diagnosed Graves' disease patients by peripheral blood TCR sequencing and RNA sequencing.

Per the publication, the time point label means: newly diagnosed GD, antithyroid drugs for less than 3 months. RNA was extracted from PBMCs in TRIzol for both TCR sequencing and RNA sequencing. The diagnosis of Graves' disease was made according to American Thyroid Association guidelines. Patients for the study were recruited at an endocrinology department in Xi'an, China. Each patient gave roughly 8.4 milliliters of peripheral blood, collected in an EDTA anticoagulant tube. Ficoll Paque Plus density gradient separation was used to isolate PBMCs, and no further T cell sorting was done. RNA quality was checked with an Agilent 2100 Bioanalyzer and agarose gel, and concentration with a NanoDrop 2000. The CDR3 runs 14 residues from the cysteine to the phenylalanine. Only CDR3 DNA is held: 42 bases, read in frame from base 1. CDR1 and CDR2 are read off the germline V gene (reference sequence) as DFQATT and SNEGSKA. The junction shows trimming of 2 bases on V and 7 bases on J, plus 16 bases between the germline ends.

The library was produced with multiplex PCR. Sequenced using an Illumina HiSeq 4000. To build TCR beta libraries, CDR3 regions were amplified by Arm-PCR using iRepertoire HTBI primers. Before sequencing, the PCR products went through gel purification. The published analysis was carried out like this. Gene usage analysis of CDR3 amino acid clonotypes used the 62 TRBV and around 13 TRBJ segments found across samples. COPE and FqMerger were used to merge the filtered high-quality paired reads into contigs. BLAST was used to align contigs to the IMGT TRBV, TRBD and TRBJ reference genes, and CDR3 was defined following IMGT. Any clonotype with a frequency above 0.1% was counted as a highly expanded clone. Shannon entropy was used to measure repertoire diversity, and the Gini coefficient was used to measure V-J evenness. Clonotypes shared by more than one individual were considered public. TCRdb handled the public reads itself, with Q25 trimming in fastp and clone calling in MiXCR, and kept productive beta chains. Rows are unified per CDR3 protein, each entry keeping the most common DNA and genes. TCRdb assigned the V and J calls; the authors' analysis was not used. The sample includes roughly 400,000 distinct CDR3 sequences, with around 17% observed a single time. The ten top clones hold under 30% of the sample.

What the study reported, not specific to this receptor: Patients with persistent disease shared more public clonotypes (around 2,500) than newly diagnosed patients did (approximately 970). TRBV28, TRBJ1-2 and TRBJ2-5 were preferentially used in persistent disease, while TRBV20-1 and TRBJ2-1 were favored in newly diagnosed disease. The authors noted that the small sample size was a limitation that may lower accuracy. Only peripheral blood was studied, because thyroid tissue, the primary lesion, was inaccessible. Sequencing and analysis were limited to the TCR beta chain. Compared with newly diagnosed patients, persistent Graves' disease patients had lower TCR Shannon entropy and fewer highly expanded clones, which suggests clonal expansion.

This clonotype was recorded many times. There is no known antigen for this receptor. Base qualities are not provided; no much larger clone lies one nucleotide away. This same sample was also taken into another study, of T cells in Graves' hyperthyroidism and ophthalmopathy. The second study's authors report: Graves' hyperthyroidism was defined as stable when no progression to ophthalmopathy occurred over 18 months of follow-up. Hyperthyroidism patients were newly diagnosed, with disease duration under 2 months, and aged 18 to 65 years. Any patient with an uncontrolled infection, another autoimmune disease, pregnancy or lactation was excluded. Diagnoses relied on clinical symptoms, serum thyroxine and TRAb, thyroid ultrasound and orbital computed tomography. For the first round of RT-PCR on the TCR CDR3, the HTBI primer set was used together with the Qiagen OneStep RT-PCR kit. Most expanded thyroid clonotypes (frequency above 0.001) were also detected in blood, suggesting blood repertoires may reflect thyroid immune responses. A model built on a 13 V-J signature distinguished ophthalmopathy from stable hyperthyroidism, reaching approximately 89% sensitivity and around 81% specificity in cross-validation and 80%/75% in testing. In validation, progression to ophthalmopathy was predicted by the model with 55% to 71% sensitivity and about 72% specificity, a median of 6.5 months before onset. A discovery cohort of around 98 patients, about 44 with Graves' ophthalmopathy and about 58 with stable Graves' hyperthyroidism, was used to find distinguishing TCR V-J signatures. Prospective prediction of ophthalmopathy was tested in an independent validation cohort of fewer than 20 hyperthyroidism patients and approximately 17 patients who later progressed to ophthalmopathy. The approximately 90 discovery patients were divided at random into training and test sets in a 7:3 ratio. In six Graves' hyperthyroidism patients, the study also compared T-cell repertoires from thyroid tissue with T-cell repertoires from blood. After blood sampling, hyperthyroidism patients were treated with methimazole at a starting dose of 30 mg daily, and ophthalmopathy patients were treated with high-dose intravenous methylprednisolone. Libraries were constructed in a second round of multiplex PCR, after which size selection and purification were carried out. The libraries were sequenced on an Illumina HiSeq2000 using paired-end 100 bp reads. SOAPnuke was used to process the raw data, throwing out any read that contained adapters or uncalled bases, had a mean Phred below 15, or lacked an exact constant-primer or identifier match. High-quality paired reads were merged with COPE v1.2.5, and unique nucleotide sequences were defined as clonotypes. MiTCR v1.1 was used to align clonotypes to the IMGT TRBV, TRBD and TRBJ reference segments. Analysis was restricted to V-J combinations with a frequency above 0.0001, which covered 99.2% of repertoires. The TCS score was defined as F50 (clonal expansion) divided by E x V (chaos), with BLOSUM62-based TCRdist calculated between CDR3 peptides within each V-J. Welch's t-statistics and random forest reduced some 510 V-J features to roughly 13, which were used in a naive Bayes classifier (R e1071). No statistical method was used to fix the sample size in advance, and group allocation was not hidden from the investigators. The paper describes TCR Vbeta CDR3 sequencing of fewer than 150 peripheral blood samples, made up of about 40 ophthalmopathy patients, approximately 73 hyperthyroidism patients and approximately 17 progressor patients.

The material was peripheral blood mononuclear cells (PBMCs), obtained at new diagnosis, from a patient treated with antithyroid drugs. The rearrangement joined TRBV20-1 to TRBJ2-3; TRBD2 could be the D gene, as 7 bases match. The clonotype originates from a woman in her late teens or twenties with Graves disease. Donor details come from another sample of the same person, matched by shared clones. The DNA sequence is TGCAGTGCTAGACCCCGGGGGGCTCCGAATACGCAGTATTTT. This is translated as CSARPRGAPNTQYF.